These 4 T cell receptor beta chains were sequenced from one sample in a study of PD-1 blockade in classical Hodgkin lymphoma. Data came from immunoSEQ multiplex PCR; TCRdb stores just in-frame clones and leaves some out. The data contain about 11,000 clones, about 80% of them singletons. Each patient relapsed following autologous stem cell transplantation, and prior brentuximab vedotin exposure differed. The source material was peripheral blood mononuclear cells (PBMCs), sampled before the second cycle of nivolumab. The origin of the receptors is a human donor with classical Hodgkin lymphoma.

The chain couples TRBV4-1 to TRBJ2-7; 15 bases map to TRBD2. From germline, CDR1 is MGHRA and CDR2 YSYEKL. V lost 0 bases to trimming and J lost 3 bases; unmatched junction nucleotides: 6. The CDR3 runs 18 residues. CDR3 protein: CASSQDRGLAGGNYEQYF. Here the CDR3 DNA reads TGCGCCAGCAGCCAAGATAGGGGACTAGCGGGGGGCAACTACGAGCAGTACTTC.

The CDR3 sequence is CADRVRPNTEAFF. DNA of the CDR3: TGTGCGGATCGGGTCAGGCCGAACACTGAAGCTTTCTTT. The genes are TRBV2 and TRBJ1-1; unclear D gene. The CDR3 has 13 amino acids. Germline CDR1 SNHLY, CDR2 FYNNEI.

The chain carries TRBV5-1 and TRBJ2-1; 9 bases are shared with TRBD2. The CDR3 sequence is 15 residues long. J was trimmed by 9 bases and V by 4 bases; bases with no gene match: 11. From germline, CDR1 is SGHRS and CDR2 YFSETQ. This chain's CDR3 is CASSGVAGGFVEQFF. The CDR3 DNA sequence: TGCGCCAGCAGCGGGGTCGCGGGAGGGTTTGTTGAGCAGTTCTTC.

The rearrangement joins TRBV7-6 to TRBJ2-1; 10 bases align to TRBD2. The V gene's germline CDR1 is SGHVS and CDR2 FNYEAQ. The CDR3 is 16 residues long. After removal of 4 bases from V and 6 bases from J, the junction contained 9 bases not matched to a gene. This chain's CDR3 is CASSSPKASGSNEQFF. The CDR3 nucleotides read TGTGCCAGCAGCTCCCCCAAGGCTAGCGGGAGCAATGAGCAGTTCTTC.